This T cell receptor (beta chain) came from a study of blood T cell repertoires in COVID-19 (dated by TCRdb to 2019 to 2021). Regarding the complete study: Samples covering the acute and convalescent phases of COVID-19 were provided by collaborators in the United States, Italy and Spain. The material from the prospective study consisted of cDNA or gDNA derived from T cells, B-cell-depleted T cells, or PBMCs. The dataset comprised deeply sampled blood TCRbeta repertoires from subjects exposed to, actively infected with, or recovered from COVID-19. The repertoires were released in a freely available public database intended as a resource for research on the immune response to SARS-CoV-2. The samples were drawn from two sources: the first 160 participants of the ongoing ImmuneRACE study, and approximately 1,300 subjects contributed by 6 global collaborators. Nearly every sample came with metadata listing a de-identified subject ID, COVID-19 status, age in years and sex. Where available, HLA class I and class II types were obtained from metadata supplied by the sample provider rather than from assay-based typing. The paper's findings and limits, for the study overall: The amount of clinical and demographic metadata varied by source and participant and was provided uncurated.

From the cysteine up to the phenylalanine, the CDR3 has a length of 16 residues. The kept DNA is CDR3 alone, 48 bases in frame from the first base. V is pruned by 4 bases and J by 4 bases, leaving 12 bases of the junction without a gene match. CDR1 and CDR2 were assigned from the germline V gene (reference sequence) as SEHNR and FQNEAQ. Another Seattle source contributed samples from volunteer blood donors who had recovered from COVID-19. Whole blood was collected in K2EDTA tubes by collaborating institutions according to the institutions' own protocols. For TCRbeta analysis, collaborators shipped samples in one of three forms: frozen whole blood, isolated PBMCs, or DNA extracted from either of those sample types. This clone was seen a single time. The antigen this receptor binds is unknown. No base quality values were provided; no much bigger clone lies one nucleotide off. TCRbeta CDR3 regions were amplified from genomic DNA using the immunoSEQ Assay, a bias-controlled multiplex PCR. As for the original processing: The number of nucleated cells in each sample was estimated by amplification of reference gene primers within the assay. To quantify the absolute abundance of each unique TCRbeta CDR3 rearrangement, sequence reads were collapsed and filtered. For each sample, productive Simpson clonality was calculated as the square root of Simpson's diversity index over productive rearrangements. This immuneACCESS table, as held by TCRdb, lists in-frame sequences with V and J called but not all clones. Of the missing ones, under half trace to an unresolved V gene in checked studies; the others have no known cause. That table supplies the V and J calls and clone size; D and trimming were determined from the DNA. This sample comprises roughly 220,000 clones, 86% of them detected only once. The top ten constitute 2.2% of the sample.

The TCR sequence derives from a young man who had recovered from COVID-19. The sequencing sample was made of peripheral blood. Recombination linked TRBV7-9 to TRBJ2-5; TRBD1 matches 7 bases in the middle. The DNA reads TGTGCCAGCAGCTCCTTGACAGGGTGGTTTACAGAGACCCAGTACTTC. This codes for CASSSLTGWFTETQYF.